This is a list of T cell receptor beta chains from one sample in a study of OX40 agonist ivuxolimab in advanced cancers. The table came from immunoSEQ multiplex PCR; TCRdb's copy has only in-frame clones and leaves some out. This table holds approximately 100,000 clones, around nine tenths found once. Material: CD4+ or CD8+ T cells sorted from blood, obtained in a trial of the OX40 agonist ivuxolimab. The receptors derive from an adult with an advanced solid tumor such as melanoma, head and neck, liver or kidney cancer. The CDR3 runs from the conserved cysteine through the conserved F or W. A D gene is named only where the DNA matches it firmly. Clone size is stated in some rows and not others, as once, few, many or a class when expanded.

clone_size	j_call	v_call	d_call	cdr3_aa	cdr3_nt
-	TRBJ2-1	TRBV5-1	-	CASSLVGDTYNEQFF	TGCGCCAGCAGCTTGGTGGGGGACACCTACAATGAGCAGTTCTTC
-	TRBJ1-1	TRBV6-5	-	CASSQGRTEAFF	TGTGCCAGCAGTCAAGGACGCACTGAAGCTTTCTTT
-	TRBJ2-7	TRBV28	-	CASSRVAYEQYF	TGTGCCAGCAGTCGGGTCGCCTACGAGCAGTACTTC
-	TRBJ2-7	TRBV27	-	CASSLKLVGAGSYEQYF	TGTGCCAGCAGTTTAAAATTGGTCGGGGCGGGCAGCTACGAGCAGTACTTC
-	TRBJ2-7	TRBV10-3	-	CAISEQLETAEQYF	TGTGCCATCAGTGAGCAACTCGAGACAGCCGAGCAGTACTTC
-	TRBJ2-1	TRBV7-3	-	CASSARVFQSPYNEQFF	TGTGCCAGCAGCGCCCGGGTCTTTCAAAGCCCCTACAATGAGCAGTTCTTC
-	TRBJ1-1	TRBV5-1	-	CASSLMTANTEAFF	TGCGCCAGCAGCTTGATGACAGCGAACACTGAAGCTTTCTTT
-	TRBJ2-3	TRBV4-3	-	CASSQRKTSTDTQYF	TGCGCCAGCAGCCAGCGGAAGACTAGCACAGATACGCAGTATTTT
-	TRBJ2-5	TRBV14	TRBD1	CASSQSYRGRGTVTQYF	TGTGCCAGCAGCCAGAGTTACAGGGGGCGAGGTACGGTGACCCAGTACTTC
few	TRBJ2-3	TRBV7-2	-	CASSSGPSTDTQYF	TGTGCCAGCAGCTCGGGACCTAGCACAGATACGCAGTATTTT
-	TRBJ1-4	TRBV30	-	CAWSVGGRKEKLFF	TGTGCCTGGAGTGTCGGGGGGCGAAAGGAAAAACTGTTTTTT
-	TRBJ1-3	TRBV5-1	-	CASSRDLRDTIYF	TGCGCCAGCAGCCGGGACTTGAGGGACACCATATATTTT
-	TRBJ2-6	TRBV5-6	TRBD1	CASSPTGSGANVLTF	TGTGCCAGCAGCCCGACAGGGTCTGGGGCCAACGTCCTGACTTTC
-	TRBJ1-2	TRBV7-9	TRBD1	CASSSNQGEATGYTF	TGTGCCAGCAGCTCTAATCAGGGGGAGGCTACCGGCTACACCTTC
-	TRBJ2-7	TRBV28	-	CASSLPRGYYEQYF	TGTGCCAGCAGTCTCCCCAGGGGTTACTACGAGCAGTACTTC
-	TRBJ2-3	TRBV19	TRBD1	CASSIGRGLAGDTQYF	TGTGCCAGTAGTATCGGCAGGGGGCTGGCTGGGGATACGCAGTATTTT
few	TRBJ2-2	TRBV18	-	CASSPLGTGELFF	TGTGCCAGCTCACCACTAGGGACCGGGGAGCTGTTTTTT
-	TRBJ2-7	TRBV18	TRBD2	CASSPRRAGGPGEQYF	TGTGCCAGCTCACCGCGTCGGGCGGGGGGGCCTGGCGAGCAGTACTTC
once	TRBJ2-7	TRBV13	-	CASSPTGATGYF	TGTGCCAGCAGCCCCACCGGGGCTACCGGGTACTTC
-	TRBJ1-4	TRBV6-6	-	CASRVTATNEKLFF	TGTGCCAGCAGGGTCACCGCAACTAATGAAAAACTGTTTTTT
-	TRBJ2-2	TRBV10-2	-	CASSGRPDTGELFF	TGCGCCAGCAGTGGGAGGCCTGACACCGGGGAGCTGTTTTTT
-	TRBJ2-5	TRBV7-2	-	CASSLDSQGGMTQYF	TGTGCCAGCAGCTTAGATTCTCAGGGCGGGATGACCCAGTACTTC
-	TRBJ2-2	TRBV18	-	CASSSQTGLTNTGELFF	TGTGCCAGCTCCTCACAGACGGGCCTGACGAACACCGGGGAGCTGTTTTTT
once	TRBJ1-4	TRBV6-5	-	CASRARGATNEKLFF	TGTGCCAGCAGGGCCCGCGGAGCAACTAATGAAAAACTGTTTTTT
-	TRBJ1-4	TRBV4-3	-	CASSQTYRSTNEKLFF	TGCGCCAGCAGCCAGACTTATCGTTCAACTAATGAAAAACTGTTTTTT
-	TRBJ1-5	TRBV19	-	CASSIGPLPGQPQHF	TGTGCCAGTAGTATTGGACCTCTCCCAGGGCAGCCCCAGCATTTT
once	TRBJ1-6	TRBV9	-	CASSPTRVGNSPLHF	TGTGCCAGCAGCCCGACAAGGGTCGGGAATTCACCCCTCCACTTT
-	TRBJ2-7	TRBV28	TRBD1	CASSPPGQGKHEQYF	TGTGCCAGCAGTCCTCCGGGACAGGGGAAACACGAGCAGTACTTC
-	TRBJ1-1	TRBV5-1	-	CASSLLENTEAFF	TGCGCCAGCAGCTTGCTGGAGAACACTGAAGCTTTCTTT
-	TRBJ1-1	TRBV30	-	CAWSLQPNTEAFF	TGTGCCTGGAGTCTTCAGCCGAACACTGAAGCTTTCTTT
-	TRBJ2-3	TRBV10-3	-	CATQGVGTDTQYF	TGTGCCACCCAAGGGGTAGGGACAGATACGCAGTATTTT
-	TRBJ1-1	TRBV29-1	TRBD1	CSVNGQGGPNTEAFF	TGCAGTGTTAACGGACAGGGTGGACCCAACACTGAAGCTTTCTTT
-	TRBJ1-5	TRBV28	TRBD1	CASRKTGRRPQHF	TGTGCCAGCAGGAAGACAGGGAGAAGGCCCCAGCATTTT
-	TRBJ2-7	TRBV10-3	-	CAITQGNPYEQYF	TGTGCCATCACCCAGGGGAACCCCTACGAGCAGTACTTC
-	TRBJ2-6	TRBV4-1	-	CASKRAGISGANVLTF	TGCGCCAGCAAGCGGGCAGGGATATCTGGGGCCAACGTCCTGACTTTC
-	TRBJ2-1	TRBV5-1	-	CASSFGQVENEQFF	TGCGCCAGCAGCTTTGGCCAGGTGGAAAATGAGCAGTTCTTC
-	TRBJ2-1	TRBV11-2	-	CASSLHGQSINEQFF	TGTGCCAGCAGCCTGCACGGACAGTCTATAAATGAGCAGTTCTTC
-	TRBJ2-1	TRBV4-3	TRBD2	CASSLGLAPNEGQFF	TGCGCCAGCAGCCTGGGACTAGCGCCCAACGAAGGGCAGTTCTTC
-	TRBJ2-1	TRBV10-3	TRBD2	CATWTSGGDEQFF	TGTGCCACCTGGACAAGCGGGGGCGATGAGCAGTTCTTC
-	TRBJ1-1	TRBV6-1	-	CASSPSNTEAFF	TGTGCCAGCAGCCCATCGAACACTGAAGCTTTCTTT
-	TRBJ1-6	TRBV27	-	CASSAGGYNSPLHF	TGTGCCAGCAGTGCGGGAGGATATAATTCACCCCTCCACTTT
-	TRBJ2-3	TRBV7-3	-	CASSSAATDTQYF	TGTGCCAGCAGCTCCGCAGCCACAGATACGCAGTATTTT
-	TRBJ1-6	TRBV30	-	CAWSVQGNSPLHF	TGTGCCTGGAGTGTACAGGGTAACTCACCCCTCCACTTT
-	TRBJ2-7	TRBV7-2	-	CASSSSVGDSYEQYF	TGTGCCAGCAGCTCTTCTGTGGGAGACTCCTACGAGCAGTACTTC
-	TRBJ2-2	TRBV19	-	CASSPQGNTGELFF	TGTGCCAGTAGTCCTCAGGGAAACACCGGGGAGCTGTTTTTT
-	TRBJ1-6	TRBV9	TRBD1	CASSVTGFNSPLHF	TGTGCCAGCAGCGTGACAGGGTTTAATTCACCCCTCCACTTT
-	TRBJ2-1	TRBV6-1	-	CASSEAVRATYNEQFF	TGTGCCAGCAGTGAAGCGGTTCGCGCTACCTACAATGAGCAGTTCTTC
-	TRBJ2-7	TRBV5-1	-	CASSGGGGTYEQYF	TGCGCCAGCAGCGGAGGGGGGGGGACCTACGAGCAGTACTTC
-	TRBJ1-6	TRBV7-9	-	CASSPFVRNSPLHF	TGTGCCAGCAGCCCCTTTGTTCGTAATTCACCCCTCCACTTT
-	TRBJ2-7	TRBV27	TRBD2	CASSLEAGGPYEQYF	TGTGCCAGCAGTTTAGAAGCGGGGGGGCCCTACGAGCAGTACTTC
-	TRBJ1-1	TRBV6-1	-	CASSRIRNTEAFF	TGTGCCAGCAGTAGGATTAGGAACACTGAAGCTTTCTTT
-	TRBJ2-5	TRBV7-2	-	CASSFGGAGETQYF	TGTGCCAGCAGCTTTGGGGGGGCCGGAGAGACCCAGTACTTC
-	TRBJ1-1	TRBV7-2	-	CASSLGDRQWNTEAFF	TGTGCCAGCAGCTTAGGGGACCGACAGTGGAACACTGAAGCTTTCTTT
-	TRBJ1-1	TRBV27	-	CASSFRKGTEAFF	TGTGCCAGCAGCTTCCGAAAGGGCACTGAAGCTTTCTTT
-	TRBJ2-7	TRBV11-2	TRBD2	CASSSLLAGSYEQYF	TGTGCCAGCAGCTCTCTTTTAGCGGGGTCCTACGAGCAGTACTTC
once	TRBJ2-7	TRBV9	-	CASSSPPGSVQYF	TGTGCCAGCAGCTCCCCCCCGGGCTCGGTGCAGTACTTC
-	TRBJ2-1	TRBV11-2	TRBD1	CASSSGTDSYNEQFF	TGTGCCAGCAGCTCCGGGACAGACTCCTACAATGAGCAGTTCTTC